These 17 T cell receptor beta chains originate from one sample sequenced in a study of immune evolution from preneoplasia to lung adenocarcinoma (dated by TCRdb to the early 2020s). The receptor library was made with the immunoSEQ multiplex PCR assay. In its TCRdb copy, this immuneACCESS table keeps in-frame sequences only and misses some clones. Where compared with another copy, unresolved V genes explain less than half of these, and the others have no known cause. The sample table records fewer than 4,000 clones; 76% of these occur just once. The leading ten clones occupy roughly 12% of the sample. Sequencing was performed on FFPE minimally invasive lung adenocarcinoma tissue. The cell subset or site label here, explained by the study, means: micro-invasive lung adenocarcinoma (MIA). These receptors originate from a person aged 65 to 85 with lung adenocarcinoma.

This clone was seen only once. The chain joins TRBV5-4 to TRBJ2-5; TRBD2 agrees at 7 bases. The germline CDR1 and CDR2 sequences are SGHNT and YYREEE (reference sequence). With 3 bases clipped from V and 4 bases from J, the junction kept 12 bases outside the gene matches. The CDR3 is 16 amino acids. CDR3 amino acids: CASSSWTSMGRETQYF. In DNA form, the CDR3 reads TGTGCCAGCAGCTCGTGGACTAGTATGGGGCGAGAGACCCAGTACTTC. Full variable domain (rest looked up from reference TRBV5-4 and TRBJ2-5): ETGVTQSPTHLIKTRGQQVTLRCSSQSGHNTVSWYQQALGQGPQFIFQYYREEENGRGNFPPRFSGLQFPNYSSELNVNALELDDSALYLCASSSWTSMGRETQYFGPGTRLLVL.

This rearrangement joins TRBV5-4 to TRBJ2-1, with TRBD2 identical over 11 bases. Germline CDR1 and CDR2: SGHNT and YYREEE (reference sequence). CDR3 length: 16 amino acids. The V segment lost 2 bases and the J segment 7 bases; nucleotides outside the gene matches: 8. CDR3: CASSFLGLAGGNEQFF. The CDR3 bases are TGTGCCAGCAGCTTCCTGGGGTTAGCGGGAGGGAATGAGCAGTTCTTC.

The chain carries TRBV20-1 and TRBJ2-5; D not certain. The V end lost 8 bases, the J end lost 1 base, and 8 bases lay between the germline ends. The CDR3 has 11 amino acids. Per the germline V gene, CDR1 is DFQATT and CDR2 is SNEGSKA (reference sequence). DNA for the CDR3: TGCAGTCCGCGACTCCAAGAGACCCAGTACTTC. Its protein is CSPRLQETQYF.

This chain joins TRBV28 and TRBJ2-7; unclear D gene. The germline V gene encodes CDR1 MDHEN and CDR2 SYDVKM. CDR3 size: 18 residues. The V end was cut by 5 bases, the J end by 4 bases, with 27 bases between. DNA for the CDR3: TGTGCCAGCAGTCCTACGCCCAATTTTGGGTCCGGCCGGTACGAGCAGTACTTC. Amino acid sequence: CASSPTPNFGSGRYEQYF.

V gene TRBV6-1 combines with J gene TRBJ2-3; 7 bases map to TRBD2. CDR1 and CDR2 (germline): MNHNS, SASEGT. The CDR3 length is 15 residues. The V and J ends lost 10 bases and 0 bases, in that order; junction bases with no gene match: 10. Here the CDR3 DNA reads TGTGCCACCACCCCCACGGGAGGAAGCACAGATACGCAGTATTTT. It yields the protein CATTPTGGSTDTQYF.

The chain couples TRBV4-1 to TRBJ2-6; TRBD2 aligns across 11 bases. Germline V gives CDR1 MGHRA, CDR2 YSYEKL. Trimming removed 3 bases from V and 0 bases from J; junction bases left unmatched: 7. CDR3 length equals 19 residues. The CDR3 DNA follows: TGCGCCAGCAGCCATTGGGGACTAGCGGACCCCTCTGGGGCCAACGTCCTGACTTTC. It translates to CASSHWGLADPSGANVLTF.

The V gene is TRBV7-6, the J gene TRBJ1-4, with D tentatively TRBD1 (5 bases). Germline loops: CDR1 SGHVS, CDR2 FNYEAQ. The CDR3 covers 15 residues. V dropped 2 bases and J dropped 4 bases, with 11 bases sitting between them. The CDR3: CASSLYGAGNEKLFF. In nucleotides, the CDR3 is TGTGCCAGCAGCTTATATGGGGCGGGTAATGAAAAACTGTTTTTT.

V and J are TRBV7-6 and TRBJ1-1; D may be TRBD1 (5 bases). The ends were cut back, 3 bases at V and 0 bases at J, with 14 bases in the middle. CDR1 and CDR2 from the germline V gene are SGHVS and FNYEAQ. The CDR3 totals 16 residues. The CDR3 sequence is CASSLEGASLNTEAFF. The CDR3 DNA reads as TGTGCCAGCAGCTTGGAAGGGGCCAGCCTGAACACTGAAGCTTTCTTT.

The genes are TRBV10-3 and TRBJ2-5; either TRBD1 or TRBD2 may supply D (5 bases each). CDR3 size: 13 residues. V lost 3 bases and J lost 5, with 10 bases in between. Germline-derived CDR1 and CDR2 are ENHRY and SYGVKD. As DNA, the CDR3 is TGTGCCATCAGTGATGCCCGGGGCGAGACCCAGTACTTC. Protein sequence: CAISDARGETQYF.

The chain employs TRBV30 and TRBJ1-2; D remains unclear. The germline V gene has CDR1 GTSNPN and CDR2 SVGIG (reference sequence). The CDR3 sequence is 14 residues long. The ends were cut back, 2 bases at V and 5 bases at J, with 15 bases in the middle. CDR3: CAWSMSGVGYGYTF. CDR3 nucleotides: TGTGCCTGGAGTATGAGTGGGGTAGGGTATGGCTACACCTTC.

The chain combines TRBV6-1 with TRBJ2-5; D is ambiguous. V lost 1 base to trimming and J lost 6 bases, with 9 bases between them. The CDR3 has 13 residues. CDR1 and CDR2 (germline): MNHNS, SASEGT. The CDR3 nucleotides are TGTGCCAGCAGTGAAGGGACGATCCAGACCCAGTACTTC. Its translation is CASSEGTIQTQYF.

A few counts support this clone. The rearrangement links TRBV11-1 to TRBJ2-5, with 7 bases fitting TRBD2. CDR1 is SGHAT and CDR2 is FQDESV in the germline V gene (reference sequence). Trimming took 3 bases from V and 1 from J; bases not matched to a gene: 8. CDR3 length: 16 residues. The CDR3 DNA reads as TGTGCCAGCAGCTTTGGTGGTAGCGGGCCCCAAGAGACCCAGTACTTC. It yields the protein CASSFGGSGPQETQYF.

The DNA of the CDR3 is TGTGCCACCAGCAGGGCCTTGAACATTCAGTACTTC. This encodes CATSRALNIQYF. This chain joins TRBV15 and TRBJ2-4; D gene ambiguous. This CDR3 is 12 amino acids long. The V gene's germline CDR1 is LNHNV and CDR2 YYDKDF (reference sequence). Trimming shortened V by 3 bases and J by 7 bases, and 7 bases separated the two germline ends.

The gene calls are TRBV9 and TRBJ1-2; D not certain. Per germline, CDR1 SGDLS and CDR2 YYNGEE. This CDR3 region has 11 residues. V gave up 1 base and J gave up 7 bases, with 5 bases separating them. CDR3 bases: TGTGCCAGCAGCGTACACGGTGGCTACACCTTC. Translating gives CASSVHGGYTF.

This chain joins TRBV7-3 and TRBJ2-1; the D gene could be TRBD1 or TRBD2 (5 bases each). Trimming removed 6 bases from V and 5 bases from J, with 17 bases in between. Germline V gene lookup returns CDR1 SGHTA and CDR2 FQGTGA. This CDR3 comprises 15 residues. In DNA form, the CDR3 reads TGTGCCAGCAGAAGGAATCCGGGACCTGACAATGAGCAGTTCTTC. It is translated as CASRRNPGPDNEQFF.

This clone came up once. CDR3 in DNA: TGCGCCAGCAGCCAAGATGGGGCTAAAAGGGATGAAGCTTTCTTT. Its protein is CASSQDGAKRDEAFF. The V gene is TRBV4-1, the J gene TRBJ1-1, with a possible D match to TRBD1 (5 bases). The germline CDR1 and CDR2 sequences are MGHRA and YSYEKL. V was clipped by 0 bases and J by 7 bases, with 15 bases between them. CDR3 size: 15 residues.

This rearrangement joins TRBV4-1 to TRBJ2-6; D is possibly TRBD2 (6 bases). The germline V gene has CDR1 MGHRA and CDR2 YSYEKL. V lost 1 base, J lost 4 bases, and 11 bases lay in between. The CDR3 runs 16 residues. The CDR3 coding sequence is TGCGCCAGCAGCCAAGTGGGAGGTACCGGGGCCAACGTCCTGACTTTC. It yields the protein CASSQVGGTGANVLTF.